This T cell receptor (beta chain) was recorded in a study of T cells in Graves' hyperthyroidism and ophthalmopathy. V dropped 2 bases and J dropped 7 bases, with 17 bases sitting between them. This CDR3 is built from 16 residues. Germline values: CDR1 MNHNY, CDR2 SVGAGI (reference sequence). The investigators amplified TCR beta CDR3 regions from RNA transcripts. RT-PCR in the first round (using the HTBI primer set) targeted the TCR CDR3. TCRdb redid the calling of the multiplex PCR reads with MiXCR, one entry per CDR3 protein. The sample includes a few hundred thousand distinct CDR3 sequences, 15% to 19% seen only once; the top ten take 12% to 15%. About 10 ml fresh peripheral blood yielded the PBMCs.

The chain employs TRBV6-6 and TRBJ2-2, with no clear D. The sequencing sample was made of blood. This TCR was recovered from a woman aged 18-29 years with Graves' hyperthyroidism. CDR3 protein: CASSYGRPTNGGELFF. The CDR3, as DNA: TGTGCCAGCAGTTACGGTCGGCCGACGAACGGCGGGGAGCTGTTTTTT.